This T cell receptor (beta chain) was sequenced during a study of shared T cell receptors in the human thymus. Profiling relied on immunoSEQ multiplex PCR, and the TCRdb table lists in-frame clones only, not all of them. The data show approximately 760,000 clones, approximately 85% seen once. Germline loops: CDR1 SGHVS, CDR2 FQNEAQ. The V end lost 3 bases, the J end lost 3 bases, and 11 bases lay between the germline ends. The CDR3 sequence is 15 residues long. These data were also reused for a study on human thymus T cells. From that paper: Thymus was obtained from resections taken during corrective heart surgery. Use of V and J genes seemed skewed within the thymic and blood repertoires. Thymic repertoires overlap heavily among unrelated individuals, related research has reported.

This chain connects TRBV7-8 to TRBJ1-4; a possible D gene is TRBD1 (5 bases). Specimen: thymocytes. This TCR came from a girl under two years old with a congenital heart defect. CDR3 sequence: CASSFRRGANEKLFF. CDR3 bases: TGTGCCAGCAGCTTCCGGCGGGGGGCTAATGAAAAACTGTTTTTT.